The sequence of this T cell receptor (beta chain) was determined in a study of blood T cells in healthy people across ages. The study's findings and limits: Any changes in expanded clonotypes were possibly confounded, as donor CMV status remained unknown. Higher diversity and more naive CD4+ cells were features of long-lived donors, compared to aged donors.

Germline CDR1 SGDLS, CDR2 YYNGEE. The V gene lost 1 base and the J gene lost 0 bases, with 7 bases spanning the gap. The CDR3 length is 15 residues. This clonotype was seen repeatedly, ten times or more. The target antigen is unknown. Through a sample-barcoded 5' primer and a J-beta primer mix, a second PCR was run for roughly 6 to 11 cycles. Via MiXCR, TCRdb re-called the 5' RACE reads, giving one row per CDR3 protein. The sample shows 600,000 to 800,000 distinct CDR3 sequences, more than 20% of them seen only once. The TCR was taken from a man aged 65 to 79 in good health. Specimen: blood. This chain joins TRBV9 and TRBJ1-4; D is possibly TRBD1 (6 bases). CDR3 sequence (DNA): TGTGCCAGCAGCGTAAGGGGGGCAACTAATGAAAAACTGTTTTTT. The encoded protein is CASSVRGATNEKLFF.